Many counts were recorded for the clone carrying this T cell receptor (beta chain). What it recognizes is unknown. This record belongs to a study of T cell repertoires in cytomegalovirus infection. Study-level background: It can be stated that public TCR beta signatures indicated CMV infection as well as a matching HLA type. General study points: HLA-C-restricted CMV clonotypes gave the most frequent clonotype in two of eight donors. Cumulative frequency of public TCR beta families picked out carriers of CMV plus the relevant HLA.

The CDR3 is 15 residues long. CDR1 is SGHTA and CDR2 is FQGNSA in the germline V gene. V was pared by 5 bases and J by 1 base, with 12 bases between. Each CDR3 protein is one row after TCRdb ran MiXCR on the reads. Here the sample spans approximately 630,000 distinct CDR3 sequences, 20% to 30% being singletons. This rearrangement joins TRBV7-2 to TRBJ1-5; D remains unclear. The material sequenced was CD8+ T cells from PBMCs. The origin of this receptor is a human donor in good health (CMV status not recorded). Some clones in this sample may be carry-over from other donors' samples. The CDR3 spells CASSLTPSSNQPQHF. The CDR3 DNA is TGTGCCAGCAGCCTGACACCTTCAAGCAATCAGCCCCAGCATTTT. The entire variable domain, with the rest obtained from reference TRBV7-2 and TRBJ1-5, is as follows: GAGVSQSPSNKVTEKGKDVELRCDPISGHTALYWYRQSLGQGLEFLIYFQGNSAPDKSGLPSDRFSAERTGGSVSTLTIQRTQQEDSAVYLCASSLTPSSNQPQHFGDGTRLSIL.